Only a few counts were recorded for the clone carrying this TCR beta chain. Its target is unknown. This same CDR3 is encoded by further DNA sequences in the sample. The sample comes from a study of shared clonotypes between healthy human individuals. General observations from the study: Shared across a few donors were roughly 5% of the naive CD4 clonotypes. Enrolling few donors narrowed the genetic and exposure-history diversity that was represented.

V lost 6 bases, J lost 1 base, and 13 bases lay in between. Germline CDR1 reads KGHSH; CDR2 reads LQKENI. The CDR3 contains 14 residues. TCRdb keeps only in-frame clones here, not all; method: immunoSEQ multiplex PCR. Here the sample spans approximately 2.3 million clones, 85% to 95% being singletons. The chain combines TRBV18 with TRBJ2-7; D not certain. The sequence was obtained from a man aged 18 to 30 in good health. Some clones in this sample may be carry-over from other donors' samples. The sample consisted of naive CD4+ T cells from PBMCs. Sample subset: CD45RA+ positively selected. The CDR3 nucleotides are TGTGCCAGCTCCCTCGGTGGCAGTTCCTACGAGCAGTACTTC. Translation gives CASSLGGSSYEQYF.